This T cell receptor beta chain was identified in a study of OX40 agonist ivuxolimab in advanced cancers. For the study in its entirety: Ivuxolimab, which targeted the costimulatory receptor OX40 (CD134), was an agonistic, fully human IgG2 monoclonal antibody. Peripheral TCRbeta sequencing was intended to test whether TCR sequence diversity was altered and clonal T-cell expansion was caused by ivuxolimab. The paper covers the monotherapy dose-escalation part of the phase I ivuxolimab trial, which included N ≈ 54 patients. Prior anti-PD-1, anti-PD-L1 or anti-CTLA-4 therapy was permitted, and 40% of dose-escalation patients had received checkpoint inhibitors. In the dose-escalation cohort, more than 75% of patients were male, and the mean age was approximately 60 years, with a range of 23 to 79. Intravenous ivuxolimab was administered to patients every 2 weeks at six dose levels: 0.01, 0.1, 0.3, 1.5, 3 and 10 mg/kg. Three dose-escalation patients achieved partial responses, one with hepatocellular carcinoma and two with cutaneous melanoma. Of the roughly 51 patients in dose escalation, about 20 had hepatocellular carcinoma, around 15 had melanoma, 9 had renal cell carcinoma and 9 had head and neck cancer.

Genomic DNA was extracted from sorted cells for sequencing of the TCRbeta CDR3 region. TCRbeta CDR3 regions were sequenced using the immunoSEQ Assay. The immuneACCESS repertoire file appears here via TCRdb, limited to in-frame rearrangements. These files lack a portion of the clones; in checked studies, under half of the deficit traces to unresolved V genes, and the cause of the others is not known. In this sample the table shows tens of thousands of clones, over 75% of which occur a single time. The top ten hold roughly 0.25% of the sample. The trial excluded patients who had a history of autoimmune disease or were on systemic immunosuppression. Peripheral blood for TCR sequencing was collected from all dose cohorts at baseline, on cycle 4 day 1, and on cycle 7 day 1. Samples came from an open-label, multicenter, first-in-human phase I dose-escalation trial of ivuxolimab. The trial enrolled adults with locally advanced or metastatic head and neck squamous cell, hepatocellular, melanoma or renal cell carcinoma. Before TCR sequencing, CD4+ T cells and CD8+ T cells from peripheral blood were sorted into separate populations.

This clone has a single count. Its antigen is still unknown. Base qualities are not recorded, but no much larger clone differs from it by a single base. CDR1 ENHRY and CDR2 SYGVKD were looked up in the germline V gene. The germline V and J ends show losses of 8 bases and 6 bases respectively, and no gene match explains 0 bases of the junction. Spanning cysteine to phenylalanine, the CDR3 consists of 11 amino acids. Only the CDR3 DNA is retained, 33 bases long and in frame from the first base. Study-level results and caveats: Which antigens the clonally expanded peripheral T cells were specific for was not determined. Partial responders in the 0.1-3.0 mg/kg groups had among the lowest normalized peripheral clonal expansion, especially among CD8+ T cells. At doses from 0.1 to 3.0 mg/kg, clonal expansion was seen in both CD4+ and CD8+ blood T cells between baseline and week 6. Low levels of normalized T-cell clonal expansion were also seen in some patients who did not respond. On average, CD8+ T cells showed more expanded clones than CD4+ T cells after ivuxolimab.

This TCR came from an adult with an advanced solid tumor such as melanoma, head and neck, liver or kidney cancer. The sequence links TRBV10-3 to TRBJ1-2; the central 10 bases match TRBD1. The material was CD4+ or CD8+ T cells sorted from blood, obtained in a trial of the OX40 agonist ivuxolimab. The nucleotide sequence reads as follows: TGTGCCATCGGGACAGGGGATGGCTACACCTTC. This translates into CAIGTGDGYTF.